The rows below give T cell receptor beta chains drawn from one sample of a study of blood T cell repertoires in COVID-19. Produced via immunoSEQ multiplex PCR; TCRdb's table is partial and in-frame only. The repertoire consists of 90,000 or so clones, with 90% occurring once and the leading ten covering 4.3%. Sequences were obtained from peripheral blood. The receptors shown here come from an elderly woman with active or convalescent COVID-19. Each CDR3 is given with its conserved first and last residue.

>TRBJ2-7|TRBV19
CASRRGLAGDVSYEQYF
>TRBJ1-2|TRBV19
CASSIEGGQGFGYGYTF
>TRBJ2-1|TRBV14
CASSQGLALNNEQFF
>TRBJ2-1|TRBV2
CASSDTSGSENEQFF
>TRBJ2-5|TRBV30
CAWSVGRRARSQETQYF
>TRBJ1-2|TRBV28
CASRTPENVYGYTF
>TRBJ2-7|TRBV10-1
CASSESPRGLDEQYF
>TRBJ2-1|TRBV28
CASSLTPPPTEQFF
>TRBJ1-2|TRBV10-2
CASIAHLQGNYGYTF
>TRBJ2-3|TRBV29-1
CSVDGGKGTDTQYF
>TRBJ1-3|TRBV28
CASSPDRTSGNTIYF
>TRBJ2-1|TRBV6-1
CASSEREGRDEQFF
>TRBJ2-5|TRBV5-4
CASSGGGLAGGETQYF
>TRBJ1-5|TRBV20-1
CSASSPGQGSNNQPQHF
>TRBJ2-1|TRBV11-2
CASSLDLPGNEQFF
>TRBJ2-7|TRBV28
CASRPSARVYEQYF
>TRBJ1-6|TRBV7-9
CASSSVETDNSPLHF
>TRBJ1-5|TRBV19
CASSTTGAGVSNQPQHF
>TRBJ1-5|TRBV24-1
CATSEAGGTSNQPQHF
>TRBJ1-6|TRBV5-6
CASSLFQGAGNSPLHF
>TRBJ2-7|TRBV3-1/TRBV3-2
CASSRVGAYGQYF
>TRBJ2-7|TRBV10-1
CASSLLAGGAKVTYEQYF
>TRBJ1-1|TRBV25-1
CASSIWDRDEAFF
>TRBJ2-7|TRBV24-1
CATSGGRSHIYEQYF
>TRBJ2-1|TRBV18
CASSPTSGTTHNEQFF
>TRBJ2-1|TRBV27
CASKTSGPQFF
>TRBJ1-1|TRBV28
CASSLGTGGSTEAFF
>TRBJ2-7|TRBV5-5
CASSLQSTDFYEQYF
>TRBJ2-1|TRBV19
CASSYTGGPQNEQFF
>TRBJ1-5|TRBV6-6
CASSYSGQGGNQPQHF
>TRBJ1-6|TRBV19
CASRPGQGNIRNSPLHF
>TRBJ1-1|TRBV28
CASSLPGQGATTEAFF
>TRBJ2-1|TRBV27
CASSLREGNEQFF
>TRBJ2-1|TRBV9
CASSQGAYNEQFF
>TRBJ2-7|TRBV4-3
CASSQDLLGGSSSRSYEQYF
>TRBJ1-1|TRBV28
CATSRAFEAFF
>TRBJ1-3|TRBV28
CASSNSDRSHGNTIYF
>TRBJ2-7|TRBV14
CATSAGLASYEQYF
>TRBJ1-6|TRBV29-1
CSARTDSSYNSPLHF
>TRBJ1-2|TRBV30
CAWSVHGTGGVYGYTF
>TRBJ2-2|TRBV7-9
CASSFSSGRRTGELFF
>TRBJ2-1|TRBV7-6
CASSPRLAGGGSEQFF
>TRBJ2-5|TRBV6-5
CASRWGVGQETQYF
>TRBJ1-5|TRBV6-5
CASSYSRGAGNQPQHF